The 15 T cell receptor beta chains given below trace back to one sample, sequenced in a study of blood T cell repertoires in COVID-19. The protocol was immunoSEQ multiplex PCR, while the TCRdb copy is restricted to in-frame clones and leaves out a portion. Of hundreds of thousands of clones listed, over 75% are singletons. The sample comprised PBMCs or T cells enriched from blood (not recorded which). The receptors originated from a man aged 25 to 45 who had recovered from COVID-19.

The V gene is TRBV6-1, the J gene TRBJ2-7, with a tentative D call TRBD1 (6 bases). The CDR3 is made up of 15 amino acids. The ends were cut back, 3 bases at V and 2 bases at J, with 14 bases in the middle. Germline V gene data show CDR1 as MNHNS and CDR2 as SASEGT. The CDR3 protein is CASSDYGQRAYEQYF. CDR3 sequence (DNA): TGTGCCAGCAGTGATTACGGACAGCGAGCCTACGAGCAGTACTTC.

This chain uses TRBV19 with TRBJ2-7, with 10 bases matching TRBD2. V trimming: 6 bases; J trimming: 3 bases; junction bases outside the gene matches: 5. The germline CDR1 and CDR2 sequences are LNHDA and SQIVND (reference sequence). The CDR3 sequence is 14 residues long. DNA of the CDR3: TGTGCCAGTAGAAAGCGGGGGGGCGACTACGAGCAGTACTTC. Protein: CASRKRGGDYEQYF.

In nucleotides, the CDR3 is TGTGCCGTAAGGGGCGCGTGGTCTCGGAATCAGCCCCAGCATTTT. Its protein product is CAVRGAWSRNQPQHF. J is TRBJ1-5 and V is TRBV6-5; D is possibly TRBD1 (5 bases). The V gene's germline CDR1 is MNHEY and CDR2 SVGAGI. Trimming stripped 11 bases from V and 4 bases from J, with 21 bases between. The CDR3 length is 15 residues.

The J gene is TRBJ2-2, the V gene TRBV19; 11 positions match TRBD2. V dropped 2 bases and J dropped 5; count of bases not matched to a gene: 4. The CDR3 is made up of 16 amino acids. Germline values: CDR1 LNHDA, CDR2 SQIVND (reference sequence). The DNA of the CDR3 is TGTGCCAGTAGTATAACTAGCGGGAGTTGGACCGGGGAGCTGTTTTTT. Translating it yields CASSITSGSWTGELFF.

The chain employs TRBV3-1 (or the pseudogene TRBV3-2) and TRBJ2-7; no definite D call. This CDR3 contains 14 residues. Germline CDR1 LGHDT, CDR2 YNNKEL (reference sequence). V shed 5 bases and J shed 6 bases, with 17 bases lying between them. The CDR3 loop is CASSSRLLNVEQYF. The CDR3 DNA reads as TGTGCCAGCAGCTCGAGACTCTTAAACGTCGAGCAGTACTTC.

This clone was recorded only once. The CDR3, as DNA: TGTGCCAGCTCACCGCCCGGGACAGCAGGCTACACCTTC. It is translated as CASSPPGTAGYTF. The V call is TRBV18, the J call TRBJ1-2, with 7 bases identical to TRBD1. CDR1 and CDR2 (germline): KGHSH, LQKENI. The CDR3 runs 13 residues. Unmatched junction bases numbered 6, after V lost 3 bases and J lost 8 bases.

The CDR3 sequence is CASSPGMDRENPGYTF. The CDR3 DNA reads TGTGCCAGCTCACCAGGCATGGACAGGGAGAATCCCGGCTACACCTTC. This chain links TRBV18 with TRBJ1-2; 8 positions agree with TRBD1. This CDR3 has 16 amino acids. V was clipped by 2 bases and J by 8 bases; unmatched bases: 13. CDR1 and CDR2 (germline): KGHSH, LQKENI.

V gene TRBV11-3 combines with J gene TRBJ2-6; D remains unclear. The CDR3 runs 12 residues. Between the trimmed V and J ends, which lost 5 bases and 3 bases, there was a span of 2 bases. CDR1 SGHNT and CDR2 YENEEA come from the germline V gene. The CDR3 spells CASSLGANVLTF. Here the CDR3 DNA reads TGTGCCAGCAGCCTTGGGGCCAACGTCCTGACTTTC.

The chain links TRBV18 to TRBJ1-1; a possible D gene is TRBD1 (6 bases). Trimming cost V 3 bases and J 5 bases, with 10 bases left between them. Germline CDR1 KGHSH, CDR2 LQKENI. The CDR3 sequence is 13 residues long. In DNA form, the CDR3 reads TGTGCCAGCTCACCCGGACAGCCGACTGAAGCTTTCTTT. Its protein is CASSPGQPTEAFF.

Concerning this clone: Other DNA sequences within the sample encode an identical CDR3. The chain combines TRBV18 with TRBJ2-1, with 13 positions matching TRBD2. The CDR3 extends over 15 amino acids. Germline assignment: CDR1 KGHSH and CDR2 LQKENI. V lost 3 bases to trimming and J lost 7 bases; unmatched junction nucleotides: 3. This CDR3 is CASSPGLAGSNEQFF. The CDR3 DNA follows: TGTGCCAGCTCACCGGGACTAGCGGGGTCAAATGAGCAGTTCTTC.

The chain couples TRBV7-2 to TRBJ2-3; D may be TRBD2 (5 bases). Germline V lookup: CDR1 SGHTA, CDR2 FQGNSA. The CDR3 runs 15 residues. Trimming took off 3 bases at V and 0 bases at J, with 10 bases between the two ends. The DNA of the CDR3 is TGTGCCAGCAGCTTTCCGGGAACTAGCACAGATACGCAGTATTTT. It is translated as CASSFPGTSTDTQYF. Drawing the rest from reference TRBV7-2 and TRBJ2-3, the complete variable domain is GAGVSQSPSNKVTEKGKDVELRCDPISGHTALYWYRQSLGQGLEFLIYFQGNSAPDKSGLPSDRFSAERTGGSVSTLTIQRTQQEDSAVYLCASSFPGTSTDTQYFGPGTRLTVL.

V is TRBV5-4 and J is TRBJ2-3; unclear D gene. The germline V and J ends were trimmed by 3 bases and 6 bases, with 8 bases remaining between them. The CDR3 is 12 amino acids. Germline lookup yields CDR1 SGHNT and CDR2 YYREEE (reference sequence). The CDR3 nucleotides read TGTGCCAGCAGCTCCGCGTGGGATACGCAGTATTTT. This codes for CASSSAWDTQYF.

CDR3 nucleotides: TGCGCCAGCAGCTACGAGACAGGGTACACTGAAGCTTTCTTT. This codes for CASSYETGYTEAFF. The chain joins TRBV5-1 to TRBJ1-1; 7 bases agree with TRBD1. CDR3 length equals 14 residues. V lost 3 bases to trimming and J lost 3 bases; unmatched junction nucleotides: 5. The V gene's germline CDR1 is SGHRS and CDR2 YFSETQ.

The rearrangement links TRBV5-4 to TRBJ1-1, with D perhaps matching TRBD1 (5 bases). CDR1 is SGHNT, CDR2 YYREEE, per germline (reference sequence). Trimming took off 6 bases at V and 1 base at J, with 16 bases between the two ends. The CDR3 totals 15 residues. The CDR3 nucleotides read TGTGCCAGCAACCCCAGCGGGGCGAGGAACACTGAAGCTTTCTTT. It encodes CASNPSGARNTEAFF.

V is TRBV27 and J is TRBJ2-5, with TRBD2 matching 9 bases. Germline V CDR1 and CDR2: MNHEY, SMNVEV (reference sequence). The CDR3 totals 15 residues. Germline trimming cut 3 bases from V and 2 bases from J; bases unmatched to any gene: 4. CDR3 DNA sequence: TGTGCCAGCAGTTTGGCGGGAGGGCCTCAAGAGACCCAGTACTTC. Residues: CASSLAGGPQETQYF.